This passage covers 27 T cell receptor beta chains from one sample sequenced in a study of T cell changes during pregnancy in multiple sclerosis. Data came from immunoSEQ multiplex PCR; TCRdb stores just in-frame clones and leaves some out. This sample has some 60,000 clones; about nine tenths occur once, and the top ten carry roughly 2%. The material sequenced was peripheral blood, taken in the first trimester of pregnancy. These TCRs come from a female donor in good health, enrolled as a control in a pregnancy study.

Comments on this clone: A read error may produce the germline difference seen at one junction end. Other DNA sequences within the sample encode an identical CDR3. This chain links TRBV5-1 with TRBJ2-7, with 7 bases aligning to TRBD2. The germline V gene has CDR1 SGHRS and CDR2 YFSETQ. This CDR3 region has 14 residues. The CDR3 nucleotides are TGCGCCAGCAGCTTGGGGCTAGCGGTTTACGAGCAATACTTC. It codes for CASSLGLAVYEQYF.

This clone was detected only once. This chain connects TRBV21-1 to TRBJ1-5; the tabulated D call, TRBD1, remains unverified against the DNA. TRBV21-1 is given as a pseudogene. This CDR3 contains 16 residues. The CDR3: CASSNTDRAGNQPQHF. CDR3 nucleotide sequence: TGTGCCAGCAGCAATACGGACAGGGCGGGCAATCAGCCCCAGCATTTT.

The rearrangement joins TRBV7-8 to TRBJ2-7, with D possibly being TRBD1 (6 bases). Looked up from germline, CDR1 is SGHVS and CDR2 is FQNEAQ. CDR3 length equals 16 residues. Trimming removed 0 bases from V and 0 bases from J, with 12 bases in between. CDR3 sequence: CASSLAVGGFSYEQYF. CDR3 DNA: TGTGCCAGCAGCTTAGCGGTAGGGGGATTCTCCTACGAGCAGTACTTC. The full variable domain, rest sourced from reference TRBV7-8 and TRBJ2-7, is GAGVSQSPRYKVAKRGQDVALRCDPISGHVSLFWYQQALGQGPEFLTYFQNEAQLDKSGLPSDRFFAERPEGSVSTLKIQRTQQEDSAVYLCASSLAVGGFSYEQYFGPGTRLTVT.

The CDR3 region is CASSSDRQGGARETQYF. Here the CDR3 DNA reads TGTGCCAGCAGCTCCGATCGACAGGGGGGGGCCAGGGAGACCCAGTACTTC. V is TRBV7-6 and J is TRBJ2-5, with 9 bases aligning to TRBD1. Trimming at V came to 4 bases and at J to 5 bases, leaving 14 bases not matched to a gene. The germline gives CDR1 SGHVS, CDR2 FNYEAQ. The CDR3 is 17 amino acids. Together with reference TRBV7-6 and TRBJ2-5, the CDR3 gives the full variable domain: GAGVSQSPRYKVTKRGQDVALRCDPISGHVSLYWYRQALGQGPEFLTYFNYEAQQDKSGLPNDRFSAERPEGSISTLTIQRTEQRDSAMYRCASSSDRQGGARETQYFGPGTRLLVL.

This chain links TRBV6-6 with TRBJ2-7; perhaps TRBD2 as D (5 bases). The CDR3 spans 15 residues. Germline lookup yields CDR1 MNHNY and CDR2 SVGAGI (reference sequence). V was pared by 0 bases and J by 4 bases, with 13 bases between. CDR3: CASSYSGPGGYEQYF. The CDR3 coding sequence is TGTGCCAGCAGTTACTCGGGCCCAGGCGGGTACGAGCAGTACTTC.

J is TRBJ2-2 and V is TRBV5-1; 7 nucleotides align to TRBD2. Germline CDR1 and CDR2: SGHRS and YFSETQ. The J segment lost 3 bases and the V segment lost 7 bases, leaving 3 bases of the junction unmatched. The CDR3 covers 13 residues. This CDR3 reads CASRDYDTGELFF. In DNA form, the CDR3 reads TGCGCCAGCCGGGACTACGACACCGGGGAGCTGTTTTTT.

V gene TRBV5-8 combines with J gene TRBJ2-7, with 10 bases fitting TRBD1. V gave up 1 base and J gave up 4 bases; unmatched junction bases: 5. Looked up from germline, CDR1 is SGHTS and CDR2 is YDEGEE. This CDR3 is built from 15 residues. CDR3 in amino acids: CASSLSTGGRYEQYF. The CDR3 DNA sequence: TGTGCCAGCAGCTTGTCGACAGGGGGCAGGTACGAGCAGTACTTC.

The chain carries TRBV5-4 and TRBJ2-1; 13 bases fit TRBD2. The V and J ends lost 3 bases and 6 bases, in that order; junction bases with no gene match: 3. This CDR3 region has 15 residues. Germline loops: CDR1 SGHNT, CDR2 YYREEE (reference sequence). The CDR3 loop reads CASSWTSGSSNEQFF. The CDR3 region has the DNA TGTGCCAGCAGCTGGACTAGCGGGAGTAGCAATGAGCAGTTCTTC. The full variable domain, with the rest looked up from reference TRBV5-4 and TRBJ2-1, is ETGVTQSPTHLIKTRGQQVTLRCSSQSGHNTVSWYQQALGQGPQFIFQYYREEENGRGNFPPRFSGLQFPNYSSELNVNALELDDSALYLCASSWTSGSSNEQFFGPGTRLTVL.

The gene calls are TRBV18 and TRBJ2-1; D is ambiguous. V was pared by 1 base and J by 3 bases, with 10 bases between. There are 15 residues in the CDR3. Germline CDR1 KGHSH, CDR2 LQKENI. CDR3 protein: CASSPLEQHYNEQFF. Here the CDR3 DNA reads TGTGCCAGCTCACCACTGGAGCAACACTACAATGAGCAGTTCTTC.

V is TRBV5-1 and J is TRBJ1-2; 7 positions agree with TRBD1. Germline lookup yields CDR1 SGHRS and CDR2 YFSETQ. Unmatched junction bases numbered 9, after V lost 0 bases and J lost 7 bases. The CDR3 sequence is 15 residues long. DNA for the CDR3: TGCGCCAGCAGCTTGGCGGATGCAGGGGGATCTGGCTACACCTTC. Residues: CASSLADAGGSGYTF.

V usage is TRBV6-1 and J usage is TRBJ2-5; D is possibly TRBD1 (6 bases). Germline V gene data show CDR1 as MNHNS and CDR2 as SASEGT. CDR3 length: 16 residues. The V end lost 3 bases, the J end lost 5 bases, and 19 bases lay between the germline ends. The CDR3 sequence: CASSDQQGSGAETQYF. The CDR3, as DNA: TGTGCCAGCAGTGATCAGCAGGGGTCAGGCGCGGAGACCCAGTACTTC.

This chain connects TRBV27 to TRBJ2-5; D not certain. The CDR3 spans 16 residues. Germline loops: CDR1 MNHEY, CDR2 SMNVEV (reference sequence). With 6 bases removed from V and 5 bases from J, the gap between germline ends came to 22 bases. The CDR3 DNA sequence: TGTGCCAGCAGACCGATAAGTGGTGCTTCTATCGAGACCCAGTACTTC. Its translation is CASRPISGASIETQYF.

The CDR3 protein is CAISDTRGAAEAFF. The CDR3 DNA is TGTGCCATCAGTGACACCAGGGGAGCGGCTGAAGCTTTCTTT. V usage is TRBV10-3 and J usage is TRBJ1-1; TRBD1 is a possible D gene (6 bases). Trimming left V 3 bases short and J 6 bases short, with 14 bases between. This CDR3 contains 14 residues. Germline V gene sequence: CDR1 ENHRY, CDR2 SYGVKD.

The chain combines TRBV7-9 with TRBJ1-2; 11 nucleotides match TRBD1. The CDR3 contains 17 residues. Germline V CDR1 and CDR2: SEHNR, FQNEAQ (reference sequence). With V trimmed by 1 base and J by 2 bases, 6 bases remained unmatched. CDR3 nucleotide sequence: TGTGCCAGCAGCTTAGGGACAGGGGGCGCGCAAAACTATGGCTACACCTTC. Residues: CASSLGTGGAQNYGYTF.

The J gene is TRBJ2-3, the V gene TRBV7-6; D is possibly TRBD2 (6 bases). The V and J ends lost 5 bases and 2 bases respectively, with 23 bases between them. The CDR3 consists of 18 residues. Germline CDR1 reads SGHVS; CDR2 reads FNYEAQ. In DNA, the CDR3 is TGTGCCAGCAGCCGCAAAGGGACTCACGAGTACAACACAGATACGCAGTATTTT. Translating it yields CASSRKGTHEYNTDTQYF.

The chain uses TRBV7-9 and TRBJ2-5; maybe TRBD1 (6 bases). Germline CDR1 and CDR2: SEHNR and FQNEAQ (reference sequence). V lost 3 bases, J lost 0 bases, and 17 bases lay in between. The CDR3 totals 17 residues. CDR3 in amino acids: CASSFLPDGQHQETQYF. CDR3 DNA: TGTGCCAGCAGCTTTCTTCCAGATGGACAGCACCAAGAGACCCAGTACTTC.

This clone was found once. CDR3 in DNA: TGTGCCAGCAGCTTAGCCCTAGCGGGGGGGTTGGAGACCCAGTACTTC. Amino acid sequence: CASSLALAGGLETQYF. The gene calls are TRBV7-9 and TRBJ2-5, with 12 bases aligning to TRBD2. Germline CDR1 and CDR2: SEHNR and FQNEAQ (reference sequence). With V trimmed by 0 bases and J by 5 bases, 4 bases remained unmatched. This CDR3 has 16 residues.

This chain joins TRBV28 and TRBJ1-3, with 7 positions matching TRBD1. V lost 7 bases, J lost 4 bases, and 4 bases stayed unmatched. The CDR3 spans 13 residues. Germline lookup yields CDR1 MDHEN and CDR2 SYDVKM. The DNA for the CDR3 is TGTGCCAGCACGACAGGGTTCGGAAACACCATATATTTT. It yields the protein CASTTGFGNTIYF.

V is TRBV4-1 and J is TRBJ1-2; TRBD1 matches at 9 bases. The CDR3 length is 17 residues. V dropped 0 bases and J dropped 4; count of bases not matched to a gene: 9. Germline V CDR1 and CDR2: MGHRA, YSYEKL. The CDR3: CASSQDPGQGYPYGYTF. The CDR3 DNA is TGCGCCAGCAGCCAAGACCCGGGACAGGGCTATCCCTATGGCTACACCTTC.

The chain couples TRBV29-1 to TRBJ1-5; no clear D. Germline V CDR1 and CDR2: SQVTM, ANQGSEA. Trimming shortened V by 6 bases and J by 6 bases, and 12 bases separated the two germline ends. The CDR3 covers 12 residues. In DNA, the CDR3 is TGCAGCGTAATCGACGGGATTCAGCCCCAGCATTTT. It codes for CSVIDGIQPQHF.

The J gene is TRBJ2-1, the V gene TRBV30; TRBD2 matches at 11 bases. This CDR3 spans 15 amino acids. Per germline, CDR1 GTSNPN and CDR2 SVGIG (reference sequence). V dropped 3 bases and J dropped 9; count of bases not matched to a gene: 10. CDR3 nucleotide sequence: TGTGCCTGGAGGCCACTAGCGGGGGCTCTCGGTGAGCAGTTCTTC. Amino acid sequence: CAWRPLAGALGEQFF.

The V and J genes are TRBV19 and TRBJ2-1; TRBD2 matches at 9 bases. Germline V gene lookup returns CDR1 LNHDA and CDR2 SQIVND (reference sequence). V shed 7 bases, J shed 5 bases, and the junction held 9 bases outside the gene matches. The CDR3 contains 15 residues. CDR3 region: CASNGWAGGDNEQFF. The CDR3 nucleotides are TGTGCCAGTAATGGGTGGGCGGGAGGGGACAATGAGCAGTTCTTC. Supplemented by reference TRBV19 and TRBJ2-1, the full variable domain reads DGGITQSPKYLFRKEGQNVTLSCEQNLNHDAMYWYRQDPGQGLRLIYYSQIVNDFQKGDIAEGYSVSREKKESFPLTVTSAQKNPTAFYLCASNGWAGGDNEQFFGPGTRLTVL.

The V gene is TRBV25-1, the J gene TRBJ2-2; 11 bases fit TRBD1. CDR1 is MGHDK and CDR2 is SYGVNS in the germline V gene. Trimming at V came to 4 bases and at J to 7 bases, leaving 5 bases not matched to a gene. The CDR3 runs to 15 residues. The CDR3 is CASSGGQGEVGELFF. CDR3 nucleotide sequence: TGTGCCAGCAGTGGGGGACAGGGGGAAGTCGGGGAGCTGTTTTTT.

This rearrangement joins TRBV2 to TRBJ1-6, with D possibly matching TRBD1 (6 bases). The CDR3 runs to 15 residues. Trimming took off 6 bases at V and 7 bases at J, with 16 bases between the two ends. Germline CDR1 SNHLY, CDR2 FYNNEI. CDR3 sequence reads: CASRPLDSPNSPLHF. For the CDR3, the DNA is TGTGCCAGCAGGCCCCTGGACAGCCCCAATTCACCCCTCCACTTT.

The chain has TRBV19 and TRBJ2-6, with TRBD1 matching 8 bases. The CDR3 totals 16 residues. CDR1 is LNHDA, CDR2 SQIVND, per germline (reference sequence). V lost 5 bases and J lost 4; bases outside the gene matches: 7. The CDR3 is CASSRQGALGANVLTF. CDR3 DNA sequence: TGTGCCAGTAGTCGGCAGGGGGCGTTAGGGGCCAACGTCCTGACTTTC.

The chain carries TRBV28 and TRBJ2-7; a weak D match, TRBD2 (6 bases). V was pared by 5 bases and J by 0 bases, with 17 bases between. From germline, CDR1 is MDHEN and CDR2 SYDVKM. The CDR3 consists of 16 residues. As DNA, the CDR3 is TGTGCCAGCAGTGCAAAGGGACTGACCTTCTCCTACGAGCAGTACTTC. Translation: CASSAKGLTFSYEQYF.

This rearrangement joins TRBV19 to TRBJ2-7; possible D gene TRBD2, 7 bases. The CDR3 spans 12 residues. V dropped 6 bases and J dropped 7 bases, with 13 bases sitting between them. Germline V lookup: CDR1 LNHDA, CDR2 SQIVND (reference sequence). DNA of the CDR3: TGTGCCAGTAGGCAGGGGAGGGCGGAGCAGTACTTC. This sequence encodes CASRQGRAEQYF.